The rows below give T cell receptor beta chains drawn from one sample of a study of blood T cell repertoires in COVID-19. Only in-frame clones appear in the TCRdb table, and some are missing; sequencing was by immunoSEQ multiplex PCR. Among almost 200,000 clones listed, around 90% were seen once. Material for sequencing was PBMCs or T cells enriched from blood (not recorded which). Source of these receptors: a woman aged 18-30 years who had recovered from COVID-19. Both conserved end residues are part of each CDR3. The D gene is left open where the match is weak. Expanded clones get a size class; other rows say once, few or many, or leave the size out.

-,TRBV5-1,TRBJ2-3,-,TGCGCCAGCAGCTTGGAAGACAGTTTCACAGATACGCAGTATTTT,CASSLEDSFTDTQYF
-,TRBV11-2,TRBJ2-3,TRBD2,TGTGCCAGCACCCCGCCCCCTTCTAGCGGAGAACTGCGCACAGATACGCAGTATTTT,CASTPPPSSGELRTDTQYF
-,TRBV3-1/TRBV3-2,TRBJ2-1,TRBD2,TGTGCCAGCAGCCCACTAGCGGGGGGGTACAATGAGCAGTTCTTC,CASSPLAGGYNEQFF
-,TRBV7-6,TRBJ2-1,TRBD2,TGTGCCAGCAGCTTAGTAGGCGGGATGATAGCGGGAGGCCGGGTCAATGAGCAGTTCTTC,CASSLVGGMIAGGRVNEQFF
-,TRBV5-1,TRBJ2-1,TRBD1,TGCGCCAGCAGCCCCAGGCACAGGGGCTCCTACAATGAGCAGTTCTTC,CASSPRHRGSYNEQFF
-,TRBV10-2,TRBJ1-2,TRBD1,TGCGCCATCTGGACAGGGGGGGCGGGCTATGGCTACACCTTC,CAIWTGGAGYGYTF
-,TRBV28,TRBJ1-4,-,TGTGCCAGCAGTCTCACCCACTTTCGGGTTTCTAATGAAAAACTGTTTTTT,CASSLTHFRVSNEKLFF
-,TRBV12-3/TRBV12-4,TRBJ1-1,-,TGTGCCAGCACCCTCGAGGGCCCTGAAGCTTTCTTT,CASTLEGPEAFF
-,TRBV28,TRBJ2-3,-,TGTGCCAGCAGACAGGCCCAGGGTACGCAGTATTTT,CASRQAQGTQYF
-,TRBV9,TRBJ2-3,TRBD2,TGTGCCAGCAGCGTAGGGTCCGGGGGGGAGACAGATACGCAGTATTTT,CASSVGSGGETDTQYF
-,TRBV7-2,TRBJ1-2,-,TGTGCCAGCAGCTTAGCGCCAACAGCTTTCTGGGAGGGCTACACCTTC,CASSLAPTAFWEGYTF
-,TRBV28,TRBJ1-5,TRBD1,TGTGCCAGCAAGAAGGGGACAGGGGACAATCAGCCCCAGCATTTT,CASKKGTGDNQPQHF
-,TRBV7-9,TRBJ1-1,TRBD1,TGTGCCAGCAGCCCATCGACAGGGGGAGCTTTCTTT,CASSPSTGGAFF
once,TRBV11-2,TRBJ2-7,TRBD1,TGTGCCAGCAGCCACGTTGTTCGGGACAGCTCCTACGAGCAGTACTTC,CASSHVVRDSSYEQYF
-,TRBV21-1,TRBJ1-1,-,TGTGCCACCGAAAGGGGAGGGGTTTGGACTGAAGCTTTCTTT,CATERGGVWTEAFF